What follows are 25 T cell receptor beta chains derived from one specimen sequenced in a study of identical twins. TCRdb reprocessed the 5' RACE reads via MiXCR and lists one record per CDR3 protein. The repertoire holds 400,000 to 550,000 distinct CDR3 sequences, with approximately 24% as singletons. These data also featured in a second study, about T cells expressing NK-cell markers.

The material sequenced was CD4+ T cells sorted from blood. The receptor source for this set is a woman aged 18-29 years in good health.

V gene TRBV4-3 combines with J gene TRBJ2-1; 15 bases are shared with TRBD2. This CDR3 has 16 amino acids. In germline, CDR1 is LGHNA, CDR2 YSLEER. The ends lost 6 bases at V and 5 bases at J; junction bases unmatched: 5. The CDR3 is CASREGLAGGHNEQFF. The CDR3 nucleotides are TGCGCCAGCAGGGAGGGACTAGCGGGAGGACACAATGAGCAGTTCTTC.

Here the CDR3 reads CASLISGGDQPQHF. CDR3 nucleotide sequence: TGTGCCAGCTTGATCAGCGGGGGAGATCAGCCCCAGCATTTT. The V call is TRBV6-1, the J call TRBJ1-5; a possible D gene is TRBD1 (5 bases). Trimming removed 8 bases at V and 5 bases at J, with 16 bases between. Germline CDR1 and CDR2: MNHNS and SASEGT. The CDR3 runs 14 residues.

This clonotype was seen only once. V and J are TRBV20-1 and TRBJ2-5; tentative D call: TRBD2 (5 bases). V was clipped by 5 bases and J by 1 base, with 11 bases between them. This CDR3 spans 13 amino acids. Per germline, CDR1 DFQATT and CDR2 SNEGSKA (reference sequence). The chain's CDR3 is CSAQRTVQETQYF. The CDR3 nucleotides read TGCAGTGCTCAGCGGACTGTCCAAGAGACCCAGTACTTC.

The J gene is TRBJ2-5, the V gene TRBV20-1; the match to TRBD2 covers 12 bases. Germline lookup yields CDR1 DFQATT and CDR2 SNEGSKA (reference sequence). After removal of 6 bases from V and 5 bases from J, the junction contained 7 bases not matched to a gene. CDR3 size: 14 residues. The CDR3 DNA follows: TGCAGTGCAAGACTAGCGGGGGCCCGGGAGACCCAGTACTTC. Its translation is CSARLAGARETQYF.

This chain connects TRBV2 to TRBJ2-1; 10 bases map to TRBD1. Trimming at V came to 4 bases and at J to 6 bases, leaving 3 bases not matched to a gene. CDR1 is SNHLY, CDR2 FYNNEI, per germline. The CDR3 spans 14 residues. The CDR3: CASSGTGGVNEQFF. The DNA for the CDR3 is TGTGCCAGCAGTGGGACAGGGGGGGTCAATGAGCAGTTCTTC.

The sample holds a few counts of this clonotype. This chain uses TRBV6-5 with TRBJ1-5, with no clear D. The V end lost 5 bases, the J end lost 4 bases, and 12 bases lay between the germline ends. Germline CDR1 and CDR2: MNHEY and SVGAGI. This CDR3 comprises 14 residues. The CDR3, as DNA: TGTGCCAGCAGTCTACAGAGAGTAAATCAGCCCCAGCATTTT. Protein sequence: CASSLQRVNQPQHF.

The chain is built from TRBV4-3 and TRBJ2-3; D unresolved. The CDR3 runs 15 residues. Trimming stripped 3 bases from V and 4 bases from J, with 14 bases between. Looked up from germline, CDR1 is LGHNA and CDR2 is YSLEER. CDR3 nucleotide sequence: TGCGCCAGCAGCCACCAAAGGACCGGAGCAGATACGCAGTATTTT. It encodes CASSHQRTGADTQYF.

V is TRBV20-1 and J is TRBJ1-2; no clear D. Germline loops: CDR1 DFQATT, CDR2 SNEGSKA (reference sequence). Deletions cut 1 base from V and 4 bases from J, with 10 bases between. The CDR3 consists of 13 residues. For the CDR3, the DNA is TGCAGTGCTAGAGTACCAGTAGGCTATGGCTACACCTTC. Translation gives CSARVPVGYGYTF.

This chain links TRBV5-1 with TRBJ2-1; D perhaps matches TRBD2 (6 bases). Germline CDR1 is SGHRS and CDR2 is YFSETQ. V was pared by 5 bases and J by 6 bases, with 15 bases between. This CDR3 has 14 residues. CDR3 loop: CASRAGSLSNEQFF. The CDR3 DNA follows: TGCGCCAGCAGGGCGGGGAGTCTCTCCAATGAGCAGTTCTTC.

Only a few counts were recorded for this clonotype. The gene calls are TRBV28 and TRBJ2-7; D could derive from TRBD1 or TRBD2 (5 bases each). V was cut by 4 bases and J by 3 bases, with 16 bases left in between. Germline lookup yields CDR1 MDHEN and CDR2 SYDVKM. There are 15 residues in the CDR3. This CDR3 is CASSSMSGAHYEQYF. CDR3 nucleotide sequence: TGTGCCAGCAGTTCAATGTCCGGGGCGCACTACGAGCAGTACTTC.

This clonotype was seen once. The chain couples TRBV5-1 to TRBJ2-1; a weak D match, TRBD1 (6 bases). In germline, CDR1 is SGHRS, CDR2 YFSETQ. The V and J ends lost 3 bases and 15 bases respectively, with 16 bases between them. The CDR3 length is 12 residues. The CDR3 reads CASSSDSLFGFF. The CDR3 DNA sequence: TGCGCCAGCAGCTCGGACAGCTTGTTTGGGTTCTTC.

This clonotype was picked up a small number of times. The gene calls are TRBV5-1 and TRBJ1-4, with D maybe TRBD1 (6 bases). Trimming removed 6 bases at V and 4 bases at J, with 16 bases between. CDR3 length: 15 amino acids. Germline V gives CDR1 SGHRS, CDR2 YFSETQ. The CDR3 bases are TGCGCCAGCACCTACTCGACAGGCATTAATGAAAAACTGTTTTTT. It encodes CASTYSTGINEKLFF.

This clonotype has a count of ten or more. The V and J genes are TRBV12-3 or TRBV12-4 and TRBJ1-2; the D is unclear. Trimming took off 6 bases at V and 7 bases at J, with 9 bases between the two ends. The CDR3 length is 11 residues. The DNA for the CDR3 is TGTGCCAGCAGCTTACGCGGTGGCTACACCTTC. Encoded protein: CASSLRGGYTF.

This clonotype was seen ten or more times. V gene TRBV20-1 combines with J gene TRBJ2-1; tentatively, D is TRBD1 or TRBD2 (5 bases each). The CDR3 length is 13 residues. Germline lookup yields CDR1 DFQATT and CDR2 SNEGSKA (reference sequence). Trimming pared 5 bases from V and 15 bases from J, leaving 23 bases between. The CDR3 is CSAVRGEVPMAFF. The CDR3 region has the DNA TGCAGTGCTGTTAGGGGAGAGGTACCTATGGCGTTCTTC.

The chain joins TRBV27 to TRBJ2-7; tentatively, D is TRBD1 (5 bases). Germline-derived CDR1 and CDR2 are MNHEY and SMNVEV (reference sequence). V was pared by 2 bases and J by 4 bases, with 15 bases between. The CDR3 runs 15 residues. In DNA form, the CDR3 reads TGTGCCAGCAGTTTACTGCAGGGCGGTTTGTACGAGCAGTACTTC. Amino acid sequence: CASSLLQGGLYEQYF.

The chain recombines TRBV27 with TRBJ2-2; no definite D call. This CDR3 is 14 amino acids long. Trimming took 2 bases from V and 4 from J, leaving 8 bases between them. The germline V gene has CDR1 MNHEY and CDR2 SMNVEV (reference sequence). The CDR3 coding sequence is TGTGCCAGCAGTTTACCGATACCCACCGGGGAGCTGTTTTTT. Translating it yields CASSLPIPTGELFF.

The chain combines TRBV20-1 with TRBJ2-5; 7 bases agree with TRBD2. The germline gives CDR1 DFQATT, CDR2 SNEGSKA (reference sequence). The CDR3 consists of 15 residues. The J segment lost 2 bases and the V segment lost 3 bases, leaving 9 bases of the junction unmatched. CDR3 amino acids: CSARPGRDTQETQYF. The CDR3 bases are TGCAGTGCTAGGCCAGGGAGGGATACTCAAGAGACCCAGTACTTC.

The chain recombines TRBV7-3 with TRBJ1-6, with 9 bases identical to TRBD1. Unmatched junction bases numbered 9, after V lost 5 bases and J lost 10 bases. This CDR3 contains 15 residues. Germline CDR1 SGHTA, CDR2 FQGTGA. CDR3 amino acids: CASSRTGTGSSPLHF. In DNA, the CDR3 is TGTGCCAGCAGCCGAACCGGGACAGGGAGCTCACCCCTCCACTTT.

The rearrangement uses TRBV5-1 and TRBJ2-7; the D is unclear. This CDR3 spans 14 amino acids. The V and J ends lost 2 bases and 4 bases respectively, with 13 bases between them. CDR1 is SGHRS, CDR2 YFSETQ, per germline. The CDR3 DNA reads TGCGCCAGCAGCTTTTCCCCAGGTTCATACGAGCAGTACTTC. Its translation is CASSFSPGSYEQYF.

The chain couples TRBV12-3 or TRBV12-4 to TRBJ2-7; D possibly corresponds to TRBD2 (6 bases). V lost 10 bases and J lost 4, with 20 bases in between. The CDR3 is 14 residues long. The CDR3 loop is CANRERAVVYEQYF. CDR3 DNA sequence: TGTGCCAATCGGGAGAGGGCAGTGGTTTACGAGCAGTACTTC.

The rearrangement links TRBV6-5 to TRBJ2-2, with a possible D match to TRBD2 (5 bases). Germline assignment: CDR1 MNHEY and CDR2 SVGAGI. The V and J ends lost 0 bases and 6 bases respectively, with 8 bases between them. The CDR3 spans 14 residues. Here the CDR3 DNA reads TGTGCCAGCAGTTACTCGAGAGGGCCCGGGGAGCTGTTTTTT. Encoded protein: CASSYSRGPGELFF.

This clonotype turned up a few times. V and J are TRBV7-8 and TRBJ1-2; 11 nucleotides line up with TRBD1. V gave up 1 base and J gave up 2 bases; unmatched junction bases: 3. The V gene's germline CDR1 is SGHVS and CDR2 FQNEAQ. The CDR3 length is 16 residues. Here the CDR3 reads CASSLGTGGANYGYTF. CDR3 nucleotides: TGTGCCAGCAGCTTAGGGACAGGGGGCGCAAACTATGGCTACACCTTC.

The chain links TRBV14 to TRBJ1-4; D gene ambiguous. With 2 bases removed from V and 8 bases from J, the gap between germline ends came to 15 bases. This CDR3 contains 15 residues. The germline gives CDR1 SGHDN, CDR2 FVKESK. Here the CDR3 reads CASSQRVGRGEKLFF. The CDR3 nucleotides read TGTGCCAGCAGCCAACGGGTGGGCCGAGGAGAAAAACTGTTTTTT.

This clonotype was seen a handful of times. Here the CDR3 DNA reads TGTGCCAGCAGCCCGGGGGCTAATCCAGCCTACTATGGCTACACCTTC. Its protein is CASSPGANPAYYGYTF. The chain is built from TRBV5-6 and TRBJ1-2, with a possible D match to TRBD1 (6 bases). CDR3 length equals 16 residues. Germline V gene lookup returns CDR1 SGHDT and CDR2 YYEEEE. V lost 4 bases and J lost 3, with 19 bases in between. Full variable domain (remainder filled in from reference TRBV5-6 and TRBJ1-2): DAGVTQSPTHLIKTRGQQVTLRCSPKSGHDTVSWYQQALGQGPQFIFQYYEEEERQRGNFPDRFSGHQFPNYSSELNVNALLLGDSALYLCASSPGANPAYYGYTFGSGTRLTVV.

The chain uses TRBV5-1 and TRBJ2-7, with TRBD2 matching 8 bases. This CDR3 contains 15 residues. Germline values: CDR1 SGHRS, CDR2 YFSETQ. Trimming at V came to 4 bases and at J to 0 bases, leaving 6 bases not matched to a gene. CDR3 DNA sequence: TGCGCCAGCAGCGCTAGCGGGTCGCCCTCCTACGAGCAGTACTTC. It is translated as CASSASGSPSYEQYF.